Presented here are 20 T cell receptor beta chains from one specimen sequenced in a study of blood T cell repertoires in COVID-19. The repertoire was sequenced with immunoSEQ multiplex PCR; TCRdb's copy has only in-frame clones and lacks some. Of 200,000 to 300,000 clones in the sample, approximately 84% were seen once. Sample: peripheral blood. The receptors originated from a human donor in a cohort sampled during active COVID-19.

This clone has just one count. The chain links TRBV11-3 to TRBJ2-7; D is perhaps TRBD1 (5 bases). Trimming cost V 5 bases and J 3 bases, with 11 bases left between them. This CDR3 region has 13 residues. Per the germline V gene, CDR1 is SGHNT and CDR2 is YENEEA. Here the CDR3 DNA reads TGTGCCAGCAGCGGCGGACAAAACTACGAGCAGTACTTC. It translates to CASSGGQNYEQYF.

J is TRBJ2-3 and V is TRBV3-1 (or the pseudogene TRBV3-2); D is uncertain. Trimming pared 8 bases from V and 1 base from J, leaving 16 bases between. The CDR3 is made up of 15 amino acids. In germline, CDR1 is LGHDT, CDR2 YNNKEL (reference sequence). CDR3 DNA: TGTGCCAGCTCCGGGTCTTTGACCCGCACAGATACGCAGTATTTT. Protein sequence: CASSGSLTRTDTQYF.

For this clone: The junction and the germline gene differ at one end; a read error may be behind it. The rearrangement uses TRBV7-7 and TRBJ2-5; 9 nucleotides match TRBD2. Germline CDR1 SSHAT, CDR2 FNYEAQ (reference sequence). CDR3 size: 14 residues. The CDR3 reads CASSLAGAGETQYF. CDR3 sequence (DNA): TGTGCTAGCAGCTTAGCGGGAGCTGGGGAGACCCAGTACTTC.

This clone has a handful of counts. V and J are TRBV5-4 and TRBJ1-1; TRBD1 aligns across 7 bases. This CDR3 is 16 amino acids long. CDR1 is SGHNT, CDR2 YYREEE, per germline (reference sequence). The V gene end was trimmed by 3 bases and the J gene end by 0 bases; junction bases not matched to a gene: 8. The CDR3 nucleotides are TGTGCCAGCAGCTGGAAAAGGGGGCGGGTGAACACTGAAGCTTTCTTT. Translated, it gives CASSWKRGRVNTEAFF.

This rearrangement joins TRBV28 to TRBJ1-1; the D gene is possibly TRBD1 (6 bases). V lost 7 bases and J 3 bases, leaving 12 bases between the germline ends. The CDR3 has 13 residues. Germline loops: CDR1 MDHEN, CDR2 SYDVKM. The CDR3 reads CASIRGAHTEAFF. The CDR3 coding sequence is TGTGCCAGCATACGGGGGGCGCACACTGAAGCTTTCTTT.

On this clone: A much larger clone lies one base from this, so it may be a read error. This CDR3 is also generated by other DNA sequences in the sample. This chain joins TRBV7-2 and TRBJ1-1; D remains ambiguous. Trimming cost V 1 base and J 1 base, with 4 bases left between them. The CDR3 is 13 amino acids. Germline V CDR1 and CDR2: SGHTA, FQGNSA. The CDR3 is CASSLGRNTEAFF. CDR3 nucleotide sequence: TGTGCCAGCAGCTTAGGGAGGAACACTGAAGCTTTCTTT.

The rearrangement joins TRBV5-4 to TRBJ1-1, with a tentative D call TRBD1 (5 bases). CDR1 SGHNT and CDR2 YYREEE come from the germline V gene (reference sequence). V gave up 4 bases and J gave up 3 bases, with 16 bases separating them. This CDR3 has 15 amino acids. The CDR3: CASSRTWGVDTEAFF. CDR3 bases: TGTGCCAGCAGCAGGACCTGGGGGGTGGACACTGAAGCTTTCTTT.

The chain carries TRBV29-1 and TRBJ2-7; 9 nucleotides agree with TRBD1. With 0 bases clipped from V and 3 bases from J, the junction kept 6 bases outside the gene matches. Germline V gives CDR1 SQVTM, CDR2 ANQGSEA. CDR3 length: 15 amino acids. The CDR3 bases are TGCAGCGTTGAAGATTGGCGGGACAGGGACTACGAGCAGTACTTC. Translating gives CSVEDWRDRDYEQYF.

J is TRBJ1-2 and V is TRBV3-1 (or the pseudogene TRBV3-2), with D hard to call. CDR3 length: 14 amino acids. V dropped 3 bases and J dropped 2 bases, with 10 bases sitting between them. CDR1 LGHDT and CDR2 YNNKEL come from the germline V gene (reference sequence). The CDR3 here is CASSQAVQNYGYTF. The CDR3 DNA reads TGTGCCAGCAGCCAGGCAGTCCAAAACTATGGCTACACCTTC.

The chain recombines TRBV7-2 with TRBJ2-2; D may be TRBD2 (6 bases). The CDR3 covers 13 residues. Germline CDR1 SGHTA, CDR2 FQGNSA. Trimming removed 2 bases at V and 6 bases at J, with 7 bases between. In DNA form, the CDR3 reads TGTGCCAGCAGCTTAACGGGGGCCGGGGAGCTGTTTTTT. Residues: CASSLTGAGELFF.

The genes are TRBV7-9 and TRBJ2-2; D is possibly TRBD1 (6 bases). The V gene's germline CDR1 is SEHNR and CDR2 FQNEAQ (reference sequence). V lost 1 base to trimming and J lost 1 base, with 16 bases between them. CDR3 size: 18 residues. The DNA of the CDR3 is TGTGCCAGCAGCTTAGGAGGACAGAAGAGTTTGAACACCGGGGAGCTGTTTTTT. It specifies CASSLGGQKSLNTGELFF.

J is TRBJ2-7 and V is TRBV3-1 (or the pseudogene TRBV3-2); D not resolved. V lost 4 bases, J lost 5 bases, and 15 bases lay in between. The V gene's germline CDR1 is LGHDT and CDR2 YNNKEL (reference sequence). This CDR3 has 14 residues. CDR3 nucleotides: TGTGCCAGCAGCCCAGACCCGTTATCGGACGAGCAGTACTTC. Amino acids: CASSPDPLSDEQYF.

This clone was recorded once. The chain combines TRBV7-9 with TRBJ2-7; possible D gene TRBD2, 6 bases. This CDR3 region has 14 residues. Trimming stripped 5 bases from V and 5 bases from J, with 16 bases between. The V gene's germline CDR1 is SEHNR and CDR2 FQNEAQ (reference sequence). DNA for the CDR3: TGTGCCAGCAGCCCCGGGAGAGGAACCAACGAGCAGTACTTC. Encoded protein: CASSPGRGTNEQYF.

This chain joins TRBV18 and TRBJ1-3, with a possible D match to TRBD1 (5 bases). CDR1 is KGHSH and CDR2 is LQKENI in the germline V gene. Trimming took 6 bases from V and 0 from J, leaving 12 bases between them. CDR3 length equals 15 residues. DNA for the CDR3: TGTGCCAGCTCTCCGGACATGATCTCTGGAAACACCATATATTTT. Protein product: CASSPDMISGNTIYF.

The chain employs TRBV2 and TRBJ1-5; D remains unclear. Deletions cut 6 bases from V and 0 bases from J, with 9 bases between. This CDR3 region has 14 residues. Germline V gene sequence: CDR1 SNHLY, CDR2 FYNNEI. The CDR3 sequence is CASRRVISNQPQHF. For the CDR3, the DNA is TGTGCCAGCAGACGGGTGATTAGCAATCAGCCCCAGCATTTT.

The J gene is TRBJ2-2, the V gene TRBV5-5, with 13 bases matching TRBD2. The CDR3 contains 18 residues. Trimming cost V 4 bases and J 9 bases; bases outside gene matches: 15. Germline CDR1 and CDR2: SGHKS and YYEKEE (reference sequence). This chain's CDR3 is CASSPSRTSGGSARELFF. The CDR3 nucleotides read TGTGCCAGCAGCCCTTCTCGGACTAGCGGGGGATCGGCTCGGGAGCTGTTTTTT.

The V gene is TRBV11-1, the J gene TRBJ1-2, with D possibly being TRBD1 (5 bases). V was trimmed by 4 bases and J by 0 bases, leaving 9 bases between them. The CDR3 runs to 14 residues. Germline V CDR1 and CDR2: SGHAT, FQDESV (reference sequence). The CDR3 nucleotides read TGTGCCAGCAGCTCTCAGGGATCTAACTATGGCTACACCTTC. Residues: CASSSQGSNYGYTF.

The chain is built from TRBV29-1 and TRBJ2-1; TRBD1 agrees at 9 bases. Trimming cost V 4 bases and J 10 bases; bases outside gene matches: 11. Germline V lookup: CDR1 SQVTM, CDR2 ANQGSEA. The CDR3 is 14 residues long. CDR3: CSVADRGIGEEQFF. The DNA for the CDR3 is TGCAGCGTTGCGGACAGGGGAATCGGTGAGGAGCAGTTCTTC.

The chain is built from TRBV7-9 and TRBJ1-1; D uncertain. Germline-derived CDR1 and CDR2 are SEHNR and FQNEAQ (reference sequence). The CDR3 is made up of 13 amino acids. The germline V and J ends were trimmed by 1 base and 8 bases, with 11 bases remaining between them. The CDR3 spells CASSLGYGQEAFF. The CDR3 DNA sequence: TGTGCCAGCAGCTTAGGATATGGGCAGGAAGCTTTCTTT. The variable domain in full, with the rest retrieved from reference TRBV7-9 and TRBJ1-1, is DTGVSQNPRHKITKRGQNVTFRCDPISEHNRLYWYRQTLGQGPEFLTYFQNEAQLEKSRLLSDRFSAERPKGSFSTLEIQRTEQGDSAMYLCASSLGYGQEAFFGQGTRLTVV.

A note on this clone: Other nucleotide sequences from this sample produce the same CDR3. The CDR3 here is CASSEGRRPQHF. DNA for the CDR3: TGTGCCAGCAGTGAAGGGAGGAGGCCCCAGCATTTT. The V call is TRBV6-1, the J call TRBJ1-5, with D uncertain. Germline CDR1 reads MNHNS; CDR2 reads SASEGT. Trimming removed 1 base at V and 9 bases at J, with 7 bases between. This CDR3 has 12 residues.